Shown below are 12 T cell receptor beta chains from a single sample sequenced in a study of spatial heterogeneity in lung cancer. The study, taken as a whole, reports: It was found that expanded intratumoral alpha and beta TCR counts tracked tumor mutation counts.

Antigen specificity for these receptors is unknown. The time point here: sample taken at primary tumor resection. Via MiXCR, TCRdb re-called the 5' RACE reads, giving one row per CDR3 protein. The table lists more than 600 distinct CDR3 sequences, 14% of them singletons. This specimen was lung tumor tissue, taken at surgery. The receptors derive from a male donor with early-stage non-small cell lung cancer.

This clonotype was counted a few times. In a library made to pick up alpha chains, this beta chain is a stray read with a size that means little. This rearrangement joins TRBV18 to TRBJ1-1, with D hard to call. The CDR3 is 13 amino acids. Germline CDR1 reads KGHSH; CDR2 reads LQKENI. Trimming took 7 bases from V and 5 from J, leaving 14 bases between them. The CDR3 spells CASYSGLGTEAFF. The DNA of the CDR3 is TGTGCCAGCTACTCGGGCCTCGGGACTGAAGCTTTCTTT.

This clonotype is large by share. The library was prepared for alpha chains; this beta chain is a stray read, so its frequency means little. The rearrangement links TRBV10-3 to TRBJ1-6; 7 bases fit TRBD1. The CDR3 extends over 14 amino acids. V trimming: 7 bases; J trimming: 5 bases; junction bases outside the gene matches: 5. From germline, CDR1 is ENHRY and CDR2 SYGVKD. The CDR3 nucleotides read TGTGCCATCAAACAGGGGACTGATAATTCACCCCTCCACTTT. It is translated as CAIKQGTDNSPLHF.

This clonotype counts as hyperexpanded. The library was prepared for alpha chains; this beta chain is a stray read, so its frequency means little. The CDR3 here is CASSPLAGGGTDTQYF. CDR3 nucleotide sequence: TGTGCCAGCAGCCCTCTAGCGGGGGGCGGCACAGATACGCAGTATTTT. This chain joins TRBV3-1 and TRBJ2-3; TRBD2 matches 11 bases. Unmatched junction bases numbered 4, after V lost 4 bases and J lost 1 base. The germline V gene has CDR1 LGHDT and CDR2 YNNKEL (reference sequence). The CDR3 runs to 16 residues.

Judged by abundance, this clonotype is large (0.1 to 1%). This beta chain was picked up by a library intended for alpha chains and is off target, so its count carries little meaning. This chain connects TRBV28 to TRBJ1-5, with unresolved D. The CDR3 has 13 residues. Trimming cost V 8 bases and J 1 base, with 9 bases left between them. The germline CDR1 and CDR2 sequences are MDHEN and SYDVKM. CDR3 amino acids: CASRPLSNQPQHF. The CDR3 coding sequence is TGTGCCAGCCGACCGTTGAGCAATCAGCCCCAGCATTTT.

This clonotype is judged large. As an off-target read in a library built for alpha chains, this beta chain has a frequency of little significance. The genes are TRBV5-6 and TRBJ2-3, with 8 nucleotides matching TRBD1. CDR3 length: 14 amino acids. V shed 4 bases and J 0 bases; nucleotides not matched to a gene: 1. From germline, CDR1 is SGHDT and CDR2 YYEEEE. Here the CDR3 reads CASSRTGSTDTQYF. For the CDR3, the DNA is TGTGCCAGCAGCCGGACAGGGAGCACAGATACGCAGTATTTT.

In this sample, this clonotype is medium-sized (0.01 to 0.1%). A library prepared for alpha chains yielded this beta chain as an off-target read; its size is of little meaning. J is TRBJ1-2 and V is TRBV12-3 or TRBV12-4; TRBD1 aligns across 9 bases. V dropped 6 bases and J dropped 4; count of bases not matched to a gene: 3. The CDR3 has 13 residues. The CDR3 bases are TGTGCCAGCAGAACAGGGGGCGGCTATGGCTACACCTTC. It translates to CASRTGGGYGYTF.

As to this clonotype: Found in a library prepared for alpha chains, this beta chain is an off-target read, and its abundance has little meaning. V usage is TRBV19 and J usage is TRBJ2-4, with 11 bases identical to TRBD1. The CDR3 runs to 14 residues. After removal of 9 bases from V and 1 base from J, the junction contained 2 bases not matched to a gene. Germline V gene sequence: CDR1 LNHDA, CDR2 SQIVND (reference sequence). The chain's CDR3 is CASRDRGAKNIQYF. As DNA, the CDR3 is TGTGCCAGCCGGGACAGGGGGGCCAAAAACATTCAGTACTTC.

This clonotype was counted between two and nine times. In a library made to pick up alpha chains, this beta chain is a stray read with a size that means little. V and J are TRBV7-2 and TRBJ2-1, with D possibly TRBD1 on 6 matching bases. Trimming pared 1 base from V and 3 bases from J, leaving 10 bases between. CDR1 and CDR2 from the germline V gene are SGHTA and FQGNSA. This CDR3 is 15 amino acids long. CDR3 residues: CASSLEGVLYNEQFF. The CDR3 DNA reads TGTGCCAGCAGCTTAGAGGGGGTCCTCTACAATGAGCAGTTCTTC.

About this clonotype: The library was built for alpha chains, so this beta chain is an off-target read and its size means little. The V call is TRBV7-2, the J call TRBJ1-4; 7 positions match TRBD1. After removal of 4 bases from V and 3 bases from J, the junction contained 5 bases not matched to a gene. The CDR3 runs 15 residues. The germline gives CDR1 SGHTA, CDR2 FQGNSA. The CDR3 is CASSSRGLSNEKLFF. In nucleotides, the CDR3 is TGTGCCAGCAGCTCCAGGGGGTTATCTAATGAAAAACTGTTTTTT.

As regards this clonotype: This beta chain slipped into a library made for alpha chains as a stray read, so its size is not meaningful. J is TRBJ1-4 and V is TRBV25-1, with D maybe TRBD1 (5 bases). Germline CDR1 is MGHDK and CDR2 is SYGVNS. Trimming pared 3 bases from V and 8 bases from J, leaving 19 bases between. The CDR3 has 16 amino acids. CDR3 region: CASSDPTEGEAEKLFF. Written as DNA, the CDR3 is TGTGCCAGCAGTGACCCTACAGAAGGGGAGGCGGAAAAACTGTTTTTT.

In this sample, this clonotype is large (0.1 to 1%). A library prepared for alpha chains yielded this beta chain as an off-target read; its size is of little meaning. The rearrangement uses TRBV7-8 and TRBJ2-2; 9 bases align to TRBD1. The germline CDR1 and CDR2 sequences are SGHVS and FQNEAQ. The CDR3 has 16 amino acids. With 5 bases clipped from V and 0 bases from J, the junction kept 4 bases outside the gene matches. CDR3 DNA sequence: TGTGCCAGCAGCCCTCGGACAGGGGCGAACACCGGGGAGCTGTTTTTT. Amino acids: CASSPRTGANTGELFF.

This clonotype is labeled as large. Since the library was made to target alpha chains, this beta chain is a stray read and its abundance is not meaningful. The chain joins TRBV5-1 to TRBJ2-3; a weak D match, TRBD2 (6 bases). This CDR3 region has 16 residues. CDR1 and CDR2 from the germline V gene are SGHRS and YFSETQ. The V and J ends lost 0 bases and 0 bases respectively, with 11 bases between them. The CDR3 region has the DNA TGCGCCAGCAGCTTGGTGTTGGGGGGTAGCACAGATACGCAGTATTTT. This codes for CASSLVLGGSTDTQYF. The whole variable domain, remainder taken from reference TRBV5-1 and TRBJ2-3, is KAGVTQTPRYLIKTRGQQVTLSCSPISGHRSVSWYQQTPGQGLQFLFEYFSETQRNKGNFPGRFSGRQFSNSRSEMNVSTLELGDSALYLCASSLVLGGSTDTQYFGPGTRLTVL.